These 3 T cell receptor beta chains originate from one sample sequenced in a study of identical twins. Using its own MiXCR run on the 5' RACE reads, TCRdb lists one record per CDR3 protein. The table shows hundreds of thousands of distinct CDR3 sequences, with 21% occurring only once. These data were also filed under a second study, of T cells expressing NK-cell markers.

Sequences were obtained from PBMCs. Receptor source: a woman aged 18-35 years in good health.

The V call is TRBV5-1, the J call TRBJ1-1, with D maybe TRBD1 (6 bases). Between the trimmed V and J ends, which lost 2 bases and 0 bases, there was a span of 20 bases. Germline CDR1 reads SGHRS; CDR2 reads YFSETQ. The CDR3 runs to 18 residues. This chain's CDR3 is CASSFGVQGLGLNTEAFF. In nucleotides, the CDR3 is TGCGCCAGCAGCTTCGGTGTCCAGGGGTTGGGTTTGAACACTGAAGCTTTCTTT.

The chain has TRBV15 and TRBJ2-2, with D possibly matching TRBD1 (6 bases). From germline, CDR1 is LNHNV and CDR2 YYDKDF (reference sequence). Trimming stripped 11 bases from V and 6 bases from J, with 25 bases between. This CDR3 has 16 residues. The CDR3 bases are TGTGCCCGGGCCTTGGGGCAGGGGCCGATCGCCGGGGAGCTGTTTTTT. Its protein is CARALGQGPIAGELFF.

The V gene is TRBV5-1, the J gene TRBJ2-2; D not certain. This CDR3 has 14 residues. The germline V gene encodes CDR1 SGHRS and CDR2 YFSETQ. Trimming shortened V by 7 bases and J by 0 bases, and 10 bases separated the two germline ends. CDR3 DNA sequence: TGCGCCAGCGGCTGGACGTCGAACACCGGGGAGCTGTTTTTT. Amino acid sequence: CASGWTSNTGELFF. Looking up the rest from reference TRBV5-1 and TRBJ2-2 gives the full variable domain: KAGVTQTPRYLIKTRGQQVTLSCSPISGHRSVSWYQQTPGQGLQFLFEYFSETQRNKGNFPGRFSGRQFSNSRSEMNVSTLELGDSALYLCASGWTSNTGELFFGEGSRLTVL.